This T cell receptor beta chain was observed in a study of OX40 agonist ivuxolimab in advanced cancers. Study conclusions and caveats: Expanded peripheral T cell antigen specificity was not determined.

The CDR3 loop spans 15 amino acids. Germline assignment: CDR1 MNHEY and CDR2 SMNVEV (reference sequence). V lost 2 bases and J lost 1, with 8 bases in between. Generated by immunoSEQ multiplex PCR, the TCRdb table keeps only in-frame clones and is missing some. The sample shows over 75,000 clones, roughly 88% of them seen only once. Points on this clone: Its antigen is still unknown.

This receptor was taken from an adult with an advanced solid tumor such as melanoma, head and neck, liver or kidney cancer. This chain connects TRBV27 to TRBJ1-4, with unresolved D. This specimen was CD4+ or CD8+ T cells sorted from blood, taken in a trial of the OX40 agonist ivuxolimab. CDR3 coding DNA: TGTGCCAGCAGTTTAAATTGGGTAACTAATGAAAAACTGTTTTTT. It specifies CASSLNWVTNEKLFF. Looking up the rest from reference TRBV27 and TRBJ1-4 gives the full variable domain: EAQVTQNPRYLITVTGKKLTVTCSQNMNHEYMSWYRQDPGLGLRQIYYSMNVEVTDKGDVPEGYKVSRKEKRNFPLILESPSPNQTSLYFCASSLNWVTNEKLFFGSGTQLSVL.